One sample yielded the 18 T cell receptor beta chains listed below, sequenced in a study of regulatory T cells in long-lasting Graves disease. The time point is: newly diagnosed GD, antithyroid drugs for less than 3 months. RNA from PBMCs was the source of the TCR library. Assembly of TCR beta libraries relied on iRepertoire HTBI primers together with Arm-PCR of CDR3 regions. TCRdb reprocessed the multiplex PCR reads via MiXCR and lists one record per CDR3 protein. Among roughly 610,000 distinct CDR3 sequences, around 16% were seen once, and the ten largest hold 12%. The sample was also linked to a second study, of T cells in Graves' hyperthyroidism and ophthalmopathy.

Here the sequenced sample was peripheral blood mononuclear cells (PBMCs), taken at new diagnosis, from a patient treated with antithyroid drugs. Receptor source: a young man with Graves disease.

This clonotype has a count of ten or more. The rearrangement uses TRBV27 and TRBJ2-5, with TRBD2 matching 7 bases. The CDR3 is made up of 16 amino acids. Germline trimming cut 9 bases from V and 7 bases from J; bases unmatched to any gene: 20. CDR1 and CDR2 from the germline V gene are MNHEY and SMNVEV (reference sequence). The DNA of the CDR3 is TGTGCCAGTTTCACTTCGGCGGGAGTCGGTTCAGGGACCCAGTACTTC. Its protein product is CASFTSAGVGSGTQYF.

The rearrangement links TRBV2 to TRBJ2-7; 7 positions match TRBD2. CDR3 length equals 14 residues. After removal of 3 bases from V and 5 bases from J, the junction contained 7 bases not matched to a gene. The germline V gene has CDR1 SNHLY and CDR2 FYNNEI. The CDR3 reads CASSERGFRDEQYF. CDR3 sequence (DNA): TGTGCCAGCAGTGAGCGGGGGTTTAGGGACGAGCAGTACTTC.

The chain recombines TRBV19 with TRBJ2-3; 9 bases match TRBD1. V lost 4 bases to trimming and J lost 9 bases; unmatched junction nucleotides: 14. The germline gives CDR1 LNHDA, CDR2 SQIVND (reference sequence). This CDR3 has 16 residues. The CDR3 region is CASSTLDRGLARTQYF. The CDR3 DNA reads as TGTGCCAGTAGTACACTGGACAGGGGCTTAGCGAGGACGCAGTATTTT.

This clonotype was counted at least ten times. The CDR3 DNA sequence: TGTGCCAGCAGTCGGCAGGGGGCAAACACAGATACGCAGTATTTT. It is translated as CASSRQGANTDTQYF. The V gene is TRBV12-3 or TRBV12-4, the J gene TRBJ2-3; 8 bases line up with TRBD1. The junction had 6 bases not matched to a gene; V was cut back by 5 bases and J by 2 bases. This CDR3 comprises 15 residues.

This clonotype was seen at least ten times. Its ends do not fully match the called genes, so a read error is possible. The V and J genes are TRBV10-3 and TRBJ2-7, with TRBD2 matching 7 bases. This CDR3 spans 15 amino acids. Germline V gene lookup returns CDR1 ENHRY and CDR2 SYGVKD. CDR3 amino acids: CATAFQGLTSSEQYF. CDR3 bases: TGTGCCACCGCTTTTCAGGGACTAACTTCCTCCGAGCAGTACTTC.

This clonotype occurred a few times. V is TRBV19 and J is TRBJ2-7; D is ambiguous. Germline values: CDR1 LNHDA, CDR2 SQIVND (reference sequence). This CDR3 spans 13 amino acids. Trimming pared 4 bases from V and 1 base from J, leaving 8 bases between. The CDR3 DNA follows: TGTGCCAGTAGTAAAGCCCGATCCTACGAGCAGTACTTC. Its protein product is CASSKARSYEQYF.

Only a few counts were recorded for this clonotype. This chain links TRBV2 with TRBJ1-2, with 7 bases that match TRBD1. This CDR3 region has 12 residues. Germline lookup yields CDR1 SNHLY and CDR2 FYNNEI. With 8 bases clipped from V and 2 bases from J, the junction kept 2 bases outside the gene matches. CDR3 in DNA: TGTGCCAGCCTGGGACAGAACTATGGCTACACCTTC. This codes for CASLGQNYGYTF.

This clonotype was picked up many times. V is TRBV7-2 and J is TRBJ1-5; D is undetermined. The CDR3 totals 14 residues. Germline values: CDR1 SGHTA, CDR2 FQGNSA. Trimming removed 4 bases at V and 2 bases at J, with 9 bases between. CDR3 residues: CASSSPTGNQPQHF. CDR3 DNA sequence: TGTGCCAGCAGCTCCCCGACTGGCAATCAGCCCCAGCATTTT.

This clonotype has ten or more counts. The chain combines TRBV3-1 with TRBJ1-5; D is uncertain. V was trimmed by 3 bases and J by 1 base, leaving 4 bases between them. CDR1 and CDR2 from the germline V gene are LGHDT and YNNKEL (reference sequence). The CDR3 has 13 residues. This chain's CDR3 is CASSQRSNQPQHF. The CDR3 coding sequence is TGTGCCAGCAGCCAGCGCAGCAATCAGCCCCAGCATTTT.

This clonotype was seen a handful of times. The junction departs from the called germline gene at one end, perhaps through a read error. J is TRBJ2-3 and V is TRBV12-3 or TRBV12-4, with D possibly matching TRBD1 (7 bases). The CDR3 runs to 14 residues. In DNA form, the CDR3 reads TGTGCCGGCAGCCAGACAGGGACTACAGATACGCAGTATTTT. Encoded protein: CAGSQTGTTDTQYF.

The chain combines TRBV5-6 with TRBJ1-4, with 8 nucleotides matching TRBD1. V lost 0 bases to trimming and J lost 2 bases; unmatched junction nucleotides: 3. Germline V gives CDR1 SGHDT, CDR2 YYEEEE. The length of the CDR3 is 16 residues. The CDR3 sequence: CASSLDRGVTNEKLFF. The CDR3 bases are TGTGCCAGCAGCTTGGACAGGGGGGTGACTAATGAAAAACTGTTTTTT.

Only a few counts were recorded for this clonotype. V gene TRBV20-1 combines with J gene TRBJ2-1, with D uncertain. V was cut by 6 bases and J by 12 bases, with 18 bases left in between. Germline V gene sequence: CDR1 DFQATT, CDR2 SNEGSKA (reference sequence). This CDR3 comprises 12 residues. CDR3 in amino acids: CSAQRAEKVQFF. The CDR3 coding sequence is TGCAGTGCGCAACGGGCGGAAAAAGTGCAGTTCTTC.

V usage is TRBV27 and J usage is TRBJ1-1, with D possibly being TRBD1 (5 bases). CDR3 length: 12 residues. V was clipped by 6 bases and J by 5 bases, with 10 bases between them. Looked up from germline, CDR1 is MNHEY and CDR2 is SMNVEV (reference sequence). The DNA for the CDR3 is TGTGCCAGCAGGCTCCAGGGAACTGAAGCTTTCTTT. Its translation: CASRLQGTEAFF.

The genes are TRBV19 and TRBJ2-5; D not certain. CDR1 and CDR2 from the germline V gene are LNHDA and SQIVND (reference sequence). This CDR3 spans 16 amino acids. Trimming cost V 5 bases and J 4 bases, with 20 bases left between them. The DNA of the CDR3 is TGTGCCAGTAGTTCCCGGCTAGGGATAACCCGAGAGACCCAGTACTTC. It yields the protein CASSSRLGITRETQYF.

This chain uses TRBV10-3 with TRBJ1-4; the match to TRBD1 covers 9 bases. The germline V gene has CDR1 ENHRY and CDR2 SYGVKD. The CDR3 has 15 amino acids. Germline trimming cut 3 bases from V and 8 bases from J; bases unmatched to any gene: 7. CDR3 protein: CAISDDGDRDEKLFF. The CDR3 region has the DNA TGTGCCATCAGTGACGATGGGGACAGGGACGAAAAACTGTTTTTT.

This clonotype was counted at least ten times. The chain links TRBV10-3 to TRBJ2-3; 8 bases align to TRBD2. Germline values: CDR1 ENHRY, CDR2 SYGVKD. The J segment lost 0 bases and the V segment lost 6 bases, leaving 8 bases of the junction unmatched. The CDR3 consists of 16 residues. The CDR3 is CAISPRSSGSTDTQYF. The CDR3 DNA reads as TGTGCCATCAGCCCACGGTCTAGCGGGAGCACAGATACGCAGTATTTT.

This clonotype was seen more than once but under ten times. The chain joins TRBV29-1 to TRBJ1-1; perhaps TRBD1 as D (5 bases). The CDR3 is 15 residues long. V lost 7 bases to trimming and J lost 0 bases, with 18 bases between them. From germline, CDR1 is SQVTM and CDR2 ANQGSEA. CDR3 amino acids: CSGTPGWGMNTEAFF. The DNA of the CDR3 is TGCAGCGGTACCCCAGGGTGGGGGATGAACACTGAAGCTTTCTTT.

A few counts support this clonotype. The chain is built from TRBV20-1 and TRBJ2-3; the D gene could be TRBD1 or TRBD2 (5 bases each). The V gene's germline CDR1 is DFQATT and CDR2 SNEGSKA (reference sequence). The CDR3 consists of 13 residues. Trimming took 2 bases from V and 11 from J, leaving 17 bases between them. The CDR3: CSARPPGPKMQYF. CDR3 nucleotides: TGCAGTGCTAGACCCCCGGGGCCCAAGATGCAGTATTTT.